This TCR beta chain was retrieved from a study of cytomegalovirus exposure and HLA in healthy donors. Findings and caveats of the study: Presence/absence analyses assumed roughly uniform sequencing depth across donors. Researchers counted around 150 TCR beta chains as cytomegalovirus-associated. A later analysis linked a missense variant in DCLRE1C to the trimming of TCR beta V and J genes.

Note on this clone: Its antigen is as yet unknown.

Both 60 Vbeta primers and 13 Jbeta primers went into the PCR. The method was immunoSEQ multiplex PCR; TCRdb's version includes in-frame clones alone and lacks a portion of them. This sample has some 140,000 clones, with around 75% found just once. The germline V gene has CDR1 SGHDT and CDR2 YYEEEE. Trimming pared 5 bases from V and 3 bases from J, leaving 6 bases between. This CDR3 is built from 12 residues. The rearrangement uses TRBV5-6 and TRBJ1-3; no definite D call. Sequenced sample: PBMCs. This receptor was taken from a female donor in good health and CMV-seronegative. The CDR3 region has the DNA TGTGCCAGCAGTAGGAGTGGAAACACCATATATTTT. It encodes CASSRSGNTIYF.